The 17 T cell receptor beta chains in this list originate from one sample, sequenced in a study of radiation and T cells in renal cell carcinoma. Specified time point: baseline pretreatment blood. Treatment specified: 15 Gy SBRT to primary tumor, nephrectomy 4 weeks later. Sequencing used immunoSEQ multiplex PCR; TCRdb keeps in-frame clones, though not all of them. In the table there are 50,000 to 75,000 clones, more than 60% of which are singletons. The sequenced sample was blood, obtained from a patient whose treatment included radiotherapy and nephrectomy. These receptors all come from a man aged 60 to 75 with renal cell carcinoma.

CDR3 loop: CASSIRDGANVLTF. The CDR3 DNA follows: TGTGCCAGTAGTATCAGGGACGGGGCCAACGTCCTGACTTTC. The chain couples TRBV19 to TRBJ2-6; D possibly matches TRBD1 or TRBD2 (5 bases each). CDR1 and CDR2 (germline): LNHDA, SQIVND (reference sequence). V was shortened by 3 bases and J by 4 bases, with 7 bases between the two germline ends. The CDR3 loop spans 14 amino acids.

The V and J genes are TRBV29-1 and TRBJ1-2; D is perhaps TRBD1 (5 bases). The CDR3 has 14 amino acids. The V gene lost 3 bases and the J gene lost 7 bases, with 18 bases spanning the gap. CDR1 is SQVTM and CDR2 is ANQGSEA in the germline V gene. CDR3 loop: CSVEGESGITGYTF. CDR3 DNA: TGCAGCGTTGAGGGGGAAAGCGGAATAACTGGCTACACCTTC.

The chain combines TRBV2 with TRBJ1-3; 11 bases align to TRBD1. CDR1 and CDR2 from the germline V gene are SNHLY and FYNNEI. CDR3 size: 15 residues. V shed 6 bases and J 6 bases; nucleotides not matched to a gene: 7. The CDR3 bases are TGTGCCAGCAGCTCGGACAGGGGGCTTGAAAACACCATATATTTT. Amino acids: CASSSDRGLENTIYF.

The chain carries TRBV5-4 and TRBJ2-5, with no clear D. The CDR3 has 14 residues. Germline values: CDR1 SGHNT, CDR2 YYREEE (reference sequence). Trimming took off 0 bases at V and 3 bases at J, with 9 bases between the two ends. The CDR3 DNA reads as TGTGCCAGCAGCTTGGTGGCAGACGAAGAGACCCAGTACTTC. This codes for CASSLVADEETQYF.

The chain employs TRBV6-1 and TRBJ2-7; 9 positions agree with TRBD2. Germline V CDR1 and CDR2: MNHNS, SASEGT. The J segment lost 1 base and the V segment lost 7 bases, leaving 2 bases of the junction unmatched. The CDR3 totals 13 residues. CDR3 DNA sequence: TGTGCCAGCACCCTAGCGGGGTCCTACGAGCAGTACGTC. It yields the protein CASTLAGSYEQYV.

This rearrangement joins TRBV6-4 to TRBJ2-1; 9 bases are shared with TRBD1. Trimming took 2 bases from V and 6 from J; bases not matched to a gene: 5. Germline CDR1 and CDR2: MRHNA and SNTAGT. CDR3 length equals 15 residues. The DNA for the CDR3 is TGTGCCAGCAGTGACGGACAGGGGCCTTCCAATGAGCAGTTCTTC. Protein product: CASSDGQGPSNEQFF.

This clone was picked up one time. Germline and junction disagree at one end, which may indicate a read error. V and J are TRBV6-5 and TRBJ2-3; maybe TRBD2 (7 bases). Germline V gene sequence: CDR1 MNHEY, CDR2 SVGAGI. The CDR3 runs 14 residues. This CDR3 is CAGSSQGRADTQYF. In nucleotides, the CDR3 is TGTGCCGGCAGTTCCCAGGGGAGGGCAGATACGCAGTATTTT.

The chain links TRBV11-2 to TRBJ1-2, with a weak D call TRBD1 (5 bases). V dropped 3 bases and J dropped 5 bases, with 10 bases sitting between them. The CDR3 runs to 13 residues. Germline V gene lookup returns CDR1 SGHAT and CDR2 FQNNGV. The CDR3 sequence: CASSLGTEYGYTF. The CDR3 coding sequence is TGTGCCAGCAGCTTGGGGACTGAATATGGCTACACCTTC.

This chain joins TRBV19 and TRBJ1-4; D gene ambiguous. This CDR3 has 16 residues. Germline CDR1 and CDR2: LNHDA and SQIVND (reference sequence). V lost 3 bases and J 0 bases, leaving 11 bases between the germline ends. In DNA, the CDR3 is TGTGCCAGTAGTATTACGACCCTCACAACTAATGAAAAACTGTTTTTT. This gives the protein CASSITTLTTNEKLFF.

The V call is TRBV5-4, the J call TRBJ2-5; 9 bases fit TRBD2. CDR3 length equals 18 residues. Germline V gives CDR1 SGHNT, CDR2 YYREEE (reference sequence). Trimming at V came to 1 base and at J to 0 bases, leaving 10 bases not matched to a gene. The CDR3 DNA reads as TGTGCCAGCAGCTTGACAGGACTAGCGACCTTGTACCAAGAGACCCAGTACTTC. It is translated as CASSLTGLATLYQETQYF.

There are a few counts of this clone. The rearrangement joins TRBV30 to TRBJ1-2; D is unclear. Germline V gene sequence: CDR1 GTSNPN, CDR2 SVGIG (reference sequence). The CDR3 loop spans 13 amino acids. V lost 0 bases and J 6 bases, leaving 11 bases between the germline ends. This chain's CDR3 is CAWSVLNPNGYTF. The CDR3 nucleotides are TGTGCCTGGAGTGTACTGAATCCGAATGGCTACACCTTC.

Ten or more counts support this clone. The J gene is TRBJ1-2, the V gene TRBV30, with TRBD1 as a possible D gene (5 bases). The CDR3 runs to 12 residues. V lost 4 bases and J lost 1, with 7 bases in between. Germline assignment: CDR1 GTSNPN and CDR2 SVGIG (reference sequence). The CDR3 reads CAWTGFNYGYTF. The CDR3 DNA reads TGTGCCTGGACAGGGTTTAACTATGGCTACACCTTC. The full variable domain, with the rest looked up from reference TRBV30 and TRBJ1-2, is SQTIHQWPATLVQPVGSPLSLECTVEGTSNPNLYWYRQAAGRGLQLLFYSVGIGQISSEVPQNLSASRPQDRQFILSSKKLLLSDSGFYLCAWTGFNYGYTFGSGTRLTVV.

V is TRBV20-1 and J is TRBJ2-5; D remains ambiguous. The CDR3 is made up of 11 amino acids. Germline V lookup: CDR1 DFQATT, CDR2 SNEGSKA (reference sequence). The CDR3 loop is CMVMFRETQYF. Here the CDR3 DNA reads TGCATGGTTATGTTTCGAGAGACCCAGTACTTC.

The chain couples TRBV28 to TRBJ2-7; 9 nucleotides match TRBD1. Per germline, CDR1 MDHEN and CDR2 SYDVKM. J gave up 5 bases and V 8 bases, and 13 bases lay outside the gene matches. The CDR3 is made up of 15 amino acids. CDR3 coding DNA: TGTGCCAGCGGGTCGGACAGGGGAGCAGGGAACGAGCAGTACTTC. This translates into CASGSDRGAGNEQYF.

V is TRBV30 and J is TRBJ2-1, with 10 bases that match TRBD2. There are 15 residues in the CDR3. CDR1 is GTSNPN, CDR2 SVGIG, per germline (reference sequence). V shed 2 bases, J shed 7 bases, and the junction held 8 bases outside the gene matches. CDR3 residues: CAWSLGTSDGNEQFF. The CDR3, as DNA: TGTGCCTGGAGTCTCGGGACTAGCGATGGGAATGAGCAGTTCTTC. The whole variable domain, remainder taken from reference TRBV30 and TRBJ2-1, is SQTIHQWPATLVQPVGSPLSLECTVEGTSNPNLYWYRQAAGRGLQLLFYSVGIGQISSEVPQNLSASRPQDRQFILSSKKLLLSDSGFYLCAWSLGTSDGNEQFFGPGTRLTVL.

The chain couples TRBV14 to TRBJ2-5; D is uncertain. The CDR3 runs to 15 residues. The germline V and J ends were trimmed by 1 base and 6 bases, with 15 bases remaining between them. Germline lookup yields CDR1 SGHDN and CDR2 FVKESK. For the CDR3, the DNA is TGTGCCAGCAGCCAAGGTATATTATCGAGAAAGACCCAGTACTTC. Protein: CASSQGILSRKTQYF.

V usage is TRBV19 and J usage is TRBJ2-2, with 8 bases aligning to TRBD1. The CDR3 is 16 amino acids. After removal of 6 bases from V and 4 bases from J, the junction contained 10 bases not matched to a gene. Germline values: CDR1 LNHDA, CDR2 SQIVND (reference sequence). Here the CDR3 reads CASSTGGSQLTGELFF. In DNA form, the CDR3 reads TGTGCCAGTAGCACAGGGGGTTCCCAACTCACCGGGGAGCTGTTTTTT. Using reference TRBV19 and TRBJ2-2 for the parts outside the CDR3, the full variable domain is DGGITQSPKYLFRKEGQNVTLSCEQNLNHDAMYWYRQDPGQGLRLIYYSQIVNDFQKGDIAEGYSVSREKKESFPLTVTSAQKNPTAFYLCASSTGGSQLTGELFFGEGSRLTVL.